The T cell receptor beta chain described here comes from a study of vaccination and CD4 T cells after COVID-19. Whole-study results and caveats: The study sampled relatively few convalescent patients and omitted early post-infection timepoints. Convalescent patients saw a median about 85% of their reactive clones show up only after vaccination.

Treatment indicated: approximately 10-day PBMC culture with coronavirus spike peptide pools or control peptides (ViraFEST assay). Two million PBMCs went into each well for culture with roughly 10 IU/ml IL-2 and about 10 ug/ml peptide pools. Comments on this clonotype: Antigen specificity is unknown.

Germline V CDR1 and CDR2: SEHNR, FQNEAQ (reference sequence). CDR3 length: 15 residues. The J segment lost 6 bases and the V segment lost 3 bases, leaving 9 bases of the junction unmatched. Cultured CD4+ T cells had their DNA profiled by the Oncomine TCR Beta short-read assay. TCRdb reprocessed the PCR reads via MiXCR and lists one record per CDR3 protein. The data hold over 15,000 distinct CDR3 sequences, with around 46% observed a single time. Source: CD4+ T cells from blood, cultured in vitro, taken after SARS-CoV-2 vaccination. This chain links TRBV7-9 with TRBJ2-7; TRBD2 matches at 9 bases. This sequence was found in a human donor who had recovered from COVID-19. CDR3 DNA sequence: TGTGCCAGCAGCTTTTTGGCTAGCGGGGTCCGCGAGCAGTACTTC. Protein product: CASSFLASGVREQYF.